The T cell receptor (beta chain) described here comes from a study of blood T cell repertoires in COVID-19. Study as a whole: Samples of COVID-19 (acute and convalescent) were obtained from the United States, Italy and Spain. From T cells, B-cell-depleted T cells, or PBMCs came the material, which was cDNA or gDNA.

This clone has a single count. Germline V gene lookup returns CDR1 SGHTA and CDR2 FQGTGA. Trimming at V came to 0 bases and at J to 9 bases, leaving 6 bases not matched to a gene. The CDR3 runs to 15 residues. Under the authors' procedure: How many nucleated cells were present was estimated from reference gene primer amplification. Only in-frame clones appear in the TCRdb table, and some are missing; sequencing was by immunoSEQ multiplex PCR. The D gene and trimming were derived from the DNA, and the V and J assignments and clone size from that table. The table lists about 140,000 clones, roughly 80% of them singletons.

The chain combines TRBV7-3 with TRBJ2-1; 9 nucleotides match TRBD2. The clonotype comes from a woman aged 45-65 years with active or convalescent COVID-19. The sequencing input was peripheral blood. DNA of the CDR3: TGTGCCAGCAGCTTAACTAGCGGGAGATCGGTTGAGCAGTTCTTC. As protein: CASSLTSGRSVEQFF.